One and the same sample provided the 22 T cell receptor beta chains below, sequenced in a study of blood T cells in healthy people across ages. PCR was performed a second time for about 7 to 11 cycles using a sample-barcoded 5' primer and a J-beta primer mix. TCRdb re-called the 5' RACE reads through MiXCR, storing one row per CDR3 protein. The repertoire includes around 900,000 distinct CDR3 sequences, 51% of them detected once, and 20% to 25% sits in the top ten. Sequenced sample: blood. All receptors derive from a woman aged 60 to 75 in good health.

The chain is built from TRBV6-6 and TRBJ2-7; D not certain. This CDR3 has 16 amino acids. Germline assignment: CDR1 MNHNY and CDR2 SVGAGI (reference sequence). V gave up 0 bases and J gave up 0 bases, with 12 bases separating them. The CDR3 DNA is TGTGCCAGCAGTTACTCGACCCCAGGATTCTCCTACGAGCAGTACTTC. This encodes CASSYSTPGFSYEQYF.

The V and J genes are TRBV20-1 and TRBJ2-4; 8 nucleotides agree with TRBD2. The end of the DNA fits TRBJ2-7 better, so the J call may be wrong. Per the germline V gene, CDR1 is DFQATT and CDR2 is SNEGSKA (reference sequence). The length of the CDR3 is 16 residues. Here the CDR3 DNA reads TGCAGTGCTAGAAAAATTAATAGCGGGAACACCTACGAGCAGTACTTC. Residues: CSARKINSGNTYEQYF.

The gene calls are TRBV12-3 or TRBV12-4 and TRBJ2-7; D call uncertain. The CDR3 consists of 14 residues. V shed 3 bases and J shed 3 bases, with 12 bases lying between them. The CDR3 protein is CASSFNPSIYEQYF. DNA of the CDR3: TGTGCCAGCAGTTTCAACCCCAGCATCTACGAGCAGTACTTC.

The sample holds a few counts of this clonotype. The rearrangement links TRBV7-2 to TRBJ2-5; D assignment may be TRBD1 or TRBD2 (5 bases each). The J call may not be correct, given that the DNA end is closer to TRBJ2-7. Germline V gene sequence: CDR1 SGHTA, CDR2 FQGNSA. CDR3 size: 14 residues. CDR3 sequence (DNA): TGTGCCAGCAGCTCTCCGGGACCAGACTACGAGCAGTACTTC. Residues: CASSSPGPDYEQYF.

The chain combines TRBV7-8 with TRBJ2-7, with D possibly called TRBD1 or TRBD2 (6 bases each). CDR1 and CDR2 from the germline V gene are SGHVS and FQNEAQ. Trimming left V 3 bases short and J 7 bases short, with 16 bases between. This CDR3 contains 14 residues. DNA of the CDR3: TGTGCCAGCAGCTTCCGGGGGCCAAAAGGGGAGCAGTACTTC. Protein: CASSFRGPKGEQYF.

The V call is TRBV6-2 or TRBV6-3, the J call TRBJ2-7; D is unresolved. This CDR3 contains 14 residues. From germline, CDR1 is MNHEY and CDR2 SVGEGT. V gave up 7 bases and J gave up 0 bases, with 13 bases separating them. The CDR3 reads CASIGKRTSYEQYF. DNA of the CDR3: TGTGCCAGCATCGGTAAAAGGACCTCCTACGAGCAGTACTTC.

This clonotype was seen a few times. The rearrangement uses TRBV5-6 and TRBJ1-2, with D perhaps TRBD1 (5 bases). The germline V gene has CDR1 SGHDT and CDR2 YYEEEE. Trimming took off 3 bases at V and 4 bases at J, with 13 bases between the two ends. This CDR3 has 14 amino acids. As DNA, the CDR3 is TGTGCCAGCAGCTCGGAAGGCAGGGTCTATGGCTACACCTTC. Its protein is CASSSEGRVYGYTF.

V usage is TRBV7-7 and J usage is TRBJ1-2; D gene ambiguous. Per the germline V gene, CDR1 is SSHAT and CDR2 is FNYEAQ (reference sequence). This CDR3 has 16 amino acids. V lost 5 bases and J lost 8, with 24 bases in between. CDR3 amino acids: CASSPRRHTHGEGYTF. Written as DNA, the CDR3 is TGTGCCAGCAGCCCCCGGAGGCACACCCACGGGGAAGGCTACACCTTC.

In this sample, this clonotype turned up a few times. This chain uses TRBV4-3 with TRBJ2-7, with D tentatively TRBD1 (5 bases). CDR3 length equals 16 residues. The V and J ends lost 1 base and 5 bases respectively, with 18 bases between them. Per the germline V gene, CDR1 is LGHNA and CDR2 is YSLEER. CDR3 region: CASSQGGQGATNEQYF. CDR3 coding DNA: TGCGCCAGCAGCCAAGGGGGCCAAGGGGCGACGAACGAGCAGTACTTC.

This clonotype was seen once. The rearrangement links TRBV4-1 to TRBJ2-5; TRBD1 matches 7 bases. The DNA end is a closer match to TRBJ2-7, so the J assignment may be wrong. Germline CDR1 is MGHRA and CDR2 is YSYEKL. This CDR3 has 14 amino acids. The CDR3 DNA reads TGCGCCAGCAGCCGAGAGACAGGGATCTACGAGCAGTACTTC. Protein sequence: CASSRETGIYEQYF.

This sequence joins TRBV28 and TRBJ2-7; 8 positions match TRBD2. CDR1 MDHEN and CDR2 SYDVKM come from the germline V gene. CDR3 length: 15 residues. The V gene end was trimmed by 6 bases and the J gene end by 2 bases; junction bases not matched to a gene: 9. CDR3 bases: TGTGCCAGCAGCCTCAGTGGTAGCGGGGCCTACGAGCAGTACTTC. It yields the protein CASSLSGSGAYEQYF. Full variable domain (missing parts from reference TRBV28 and TRBJ2-7): DVKVTQSSRYLVKRTGEKVFLECVQDMDHENMFWYRQDPGLGLRLIYFSYDVKMKEKGDIPEGYSVSREKKERFSLILESASTNQTSMYLCASSLSGSGAYEQYFGPGTRLTVT.

With regard to this clonotype: The germline gene is not matched at one end of the junction; a read error may be the cause. J is TRBJ2-4 and V is TRBV6-5; TRBD1 is a possible D gene (5 bases). Per the germline V gene, CDR1 is MNHEY and CDR2 is SVGAGI. The CDR3 has 19 residues. The CDR3 region is CACSYSRPQGMVGKNIQYF. The CDR3 nucleotides are TGTGCCTGCAGTTACTCGAGGCCCCAGGGAATGGTTGGCAAAAACATTCAGTACTTC.

V is TRBV12-3 or TRBV12-4 and J is TRBJ2-3; tentative D call: TRBD2 (5 bases). V lost 4 bases, J lost 5 bases, and 22 bases lay in between. The CDR3 extends over 17 amino acids. The CDR3 bases are TGTGCCAGCAGTTCCCCACCCCGTCTAGCTTGGGGAGATACGCAGTATTTT. Translation gives CASSSPPRLAWGDTQYF.

The V and J genes are TRBV20-1 and TRBJ1-5, with D perhaps matching TRBD1 (5 bases). Germline CDR1 and CDR2: DFQATT and SNEGSKA (reference sequence). The CDR3 covers 14 residues. Trimming stripped 1 base from V and 6 bases from J, with 13 bases between. CDR3 nucleotide sequence: TGCAGTGCTAGAGGCCCCAGGGTTTCTCAGCCCCAGCATTTT. It specifies CSARGPRVSQPQHF.

The V and J genes are TRBV9 and TRBJ2-5; 8 positions agree with TRBD2. The CDR3 has 14 amino acids. Per the germline V gene, CDR1 is SGDLS and CDR2 is YYNGEE. Unmatched junction bases numbered 9, after V lost 0 bases and J lost 11 bases. Written as DNA, the CDR3 is TGTGCCAGCAGCGTAGAGGTAGCGGGGAATGAGCAGTACTTC. It translates to CASSVEVAGNEQYF. The complete variable domain, with remaining parts taken from reference TRBV9 and TRBJ2-5, reads DSGVTQTPKHLITATGQRVTLRCSPRSGDLSVYWYQQSLDQGLQFLIQYYNGEERAKGNILERFSAQQFPDLHSELNLSSLELGDSALYFCASSVEVAGNEQYFGPGTRLLVL.

This clonotype was counted a few times. The chain uses TRBV5-8 and TRBJ1-5; D unresolved. Looked up from germline, CDR1 is SGHTS and CDR2 is YDEGEE. V was clipped by 4 bases and J by 0 bases, with 8 bases between them. There are 14 residues in the CDR3. This CDR3 reads CASSPGSSNQPQHF. CDR3 sequence (DNA): TGTGCCAGCAGCCCGGGGTCTAGCAATCAGCCCCAGCATTTT.

This rearrangement joins TRBV25-1 to TRBJ1-4; 8 bases are shared with TRBD1. Germline V gene lookup returns CDR1 MGHDK and CDR2 SYGVNS. CDR3 length: 15 amino acids. Trimming removed 8 bases from V and 6 bases from J; junction bases left unmatched: 11. In DNA, the CDR3 is TGTGCCAGCTCTCCTGCCCAGGGGGCATATGAAAAACTGTTTTTT. Residues: CASSPAQGAYEKLFF.

The chain has TRBV21-1 and TRBJ2-4; TRBD2 was called by the table and not checked on the DNA. TRBV21-1 is an annotated pseudogene. This CDR3 comprises 15 residues. The chain's CDR3 is CASSPPTRPKNIQYF. The CDR3 DNA reads TGTGCCAGCAGCCCTCCTACGAGACCCAAAAACATTCAGTACTTC.

This clonotype was detected only a few times. The V and J genes are TRBV12-3 or TRBV12-4 and TRBJ2-3; D is ambiguous. V was shortened by 8 bases and J by 0 bases, with 15 bases between the two germline ends. This CDR3 is built from 15 residues. The CDR3 region has the DNA TGTGCCAGCGGTAACCCAACCCCTAGCACAGATACGCAGTATTTT. As protein: CASGNPTPSTDTQYF.

The chain uses TRBV30 and TRBJ2-4; D unresolved. The CDR3 loop spans 14 amino acids. The germline gives CDR1 GTSNPN, CDR2 SVGIG (reference sequence). V was pared by 2 bases and J by 6 bases, with 14 bases between. In DNA, the CDR3 is TGTGCCTGGAGTTACCCCCAGGACGTAAACATTCAGTACTTC. Protein: CAWSYPQDVNIQYF.

Points on this clonotype: One end of the junction fails to match germline, which may point to a read error. This chain uses TRBV29-1 with TRBJ2-7; 7 positions match TRBD1. Per germline, CDR1 SQVTM and CDR2 ANQGSEA. This CDR3 region has 13 residues. CDR3 protein: CGVRGLYSYEQYF. CDR3 in DNA: TGCGGCGTGAGGGGGCTTTACTCCTACGAGCAGTACTTC.

This rearrangement joins TRBV28 to TRBJ1-6; D uncertain. The CDR3 totals 15 residues. Per the germline V gene, CDR1 is MDHEN and CDR2 is SYDVKM. V was trimmed by 4 bases and J by 5 bases, leaving 12 bases between them. CDR3 region: CASSSISSDNSPLHF. CDR3 sequence (DNA): TGTGCCAGCAGTTCCATCAGCAGCGATAATTCACCCCTCCACTTT.